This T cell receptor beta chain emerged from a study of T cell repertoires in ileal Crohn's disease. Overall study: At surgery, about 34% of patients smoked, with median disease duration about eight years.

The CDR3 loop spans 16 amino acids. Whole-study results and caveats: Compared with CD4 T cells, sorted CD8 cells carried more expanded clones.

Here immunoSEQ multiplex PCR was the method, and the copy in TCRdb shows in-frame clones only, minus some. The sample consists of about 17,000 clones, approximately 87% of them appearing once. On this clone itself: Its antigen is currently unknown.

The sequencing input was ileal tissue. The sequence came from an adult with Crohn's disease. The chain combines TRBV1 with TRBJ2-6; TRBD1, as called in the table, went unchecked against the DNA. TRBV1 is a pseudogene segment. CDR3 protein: CTSSGCAQSRANVLTF. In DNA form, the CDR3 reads TGCACCAGCAGCGGTTGTGCACAAAGTCGGGCCAACGTCCTGACTTTC.